This entry lists 6 T cell receptor beta chains sequenced from one sample in a study of cytomegalovirus exposure and HLA in healthy donors (dated by TCRdb to about 2017). Library generation was performed with the immunoSEQ multiplex PCR assay. For the multiplex PCR, a mixture combining 60 forward primers for TCR Vbeta segments and 13 reverse primers for TCR Jbeta segments was used. TCRdb retrieved this table from immuneACCESS and kept in-frame rearrangements only. Not all clones are present; in checked studies, unresolved V genes account for under half, and no reason is known for the remainder. The table for this sample lists more than 200,000 clones; 83% of them were counted only once. The ten largest make up 1.2% to 1.5% of the sample. The sample was PBMCs. Source of these receptors: a girl under 18 in good health and CMV-seronegative.

The chain joins TRBV5-8 to TRBJ2-1, with 8 positions matching TRBD2. V shed 1 base and J 7 bases; nucleotides not matched to a gene: 13. The length of the CDR3 is 17 residues. Germline CDR1 SGHTS, CDR2 YDEGEE. This chain's CDR3 is CASSLSVSSGGRNEQFF. CDR3 DNA: TGTGCCAGCAGCTTGTCGGTTTCTTCGGGGGGGAGAAATGAGCAGTTCTTC.

This clone is a singleton in its sample. The rearrangement uses TRBV12-5 and TRBJ2-3, with 9 bases that match TRBD1. The trim removed 0 bases at V and 0 bases at J, leaving 1 base unmatched. The germline V gene encodes CDR1 LGHNT and CDR2 FRNRAP. There are 16 residues in the CDR3. The CDR3 DNA reads as TGTGCTAGTGGTTTGGTACAGGGGGCTAGCACAGATACGCAGTATTTT. Protein sequence: CASGLVQGASTDTQYF.

The chain is built from TRBV7-8 and TRBJ1-2; no reliable D call. The CDR3 sequence is 13 residues long. Germline lookup yields CDR1 SGHVS and CDR2 FQNEAQ. V lost 5 bases, J lost 8 bases, and 15 bases lay in between. The CDR3 loop is CASSLLRAGGYTF. DNA of the CDR3: TGTGCCAGCAGCCTCCTTCGGGCGGGAGGCTACACCTTC.

This chain joins TRBV28 and TRBJ2-7; D unresolved. CDR1 and CDR2 (germline): MDHEN, SYDVKM. Trimming shortened V by 10 bases and J by 9 bases, and 13 bases separated the two germline ends. CDR3 length equals 10 residues. The CDR3 DNA follows: TGTGCCACGAACTACGACGGGCAGTACTTC. Its protein is CATNYDGQYF.

The rearrangement links TRBV30 to TRBJ2-7, with 13 bases aligning to TRBD2. CDR1 and CDR2 from the germline V gene are GTSNPN and SVGIG (reference sequence). The CDR3 has 17 amino acids. Trimming at V came to 2 bases and at J to 1 base, leaving 8 bases not matched to a gene. The CDR3 region is CAWSRGGTSGNSYEQYF. The CDR3 coding sequence is TGTGCCTGGAGTCGGGGGGGGACTAGCGGGAATTCCTACGAGCAGTACTTC.

CDR3: CASSLAGTGDTGELFF. Here the CDR3 DNA reads TGTGCCAGTAGTTTAGCAGGGACAGGTGATACCGGGGAGCTGTTTTTT. The V gene is TRBV19, the J gene TRBJ2-2; 8 nucleotides match TRBD1. With 5 bases clipped from V and 5 bases from J, the junction kept 10 bases outside the gene matches. The CDR3 length is 16 residues. CDR1 and CDR2 (germline): LNHDA, SQIVND (reference sequence).